Listed below are T cell receptor beta chains from one sample, sequenced in a study of post-analysis software for immune sequencing data. Each CDR3 protein is one row after TCRdb ran MiXCR on the PCR reads. The sample records more than 500,000 distinct CDR3 sequences, roughly 34% being singletons. The sequencing sample was made of blood. The receptors come from a girl aged 2 to 17 with multiple sclerosis. Both conserved end residues are part of each CDR3. The order of the fields is clone size, V gene, J gene, D gene, CDR3 DNA, CDR3 protein. A D gene is named only where the DNA matches it firmly. Only some rows state a clone size, as once, few, many or a class for expanded clones.

clone_size: -; v_call: TRBV5-6; j_call: TRBJ1-4; d_call: TRBD1; cdr3_nt: TGTGCCAGCAGCCCCTGGACAGGGAGCACTAATGAAAAACTGTTTTTT; cdr3_aa: CASSPWTGSTNEKLFF
clone_size: -; v_call: TRBV25-1; j_call: TRBJ2-5; d_call: -; cdr3_nt: TGTGCCAGCAGTGAACACGACCTGGAGACCCAGTACTTC; cdr3_aa: CASSEHDLETQYF
clone_size: few; v_call: TRBV2; j_call: TRBJ2-1; d_call: -; cdr3_nt: TGTGCCAGCAGCGGACTGAGGGACGGATACAATGAGCAGTTCTTC; cdr3_aa: CASSGLRDGYNEQFF
clone_size: few; v_call: TRBV5-1; j_call: TRBJ2-1; d_call: -; cdr3_nt: TGCGCCAGCAGCTCCTTGTCCCGACTCGGGCGTTACAATGAGCAGTTCTTC; cdr3_aa: CASSSLSRLGRYNEQFF
clone_size: -; v_call: TRBV6-6; j_call: TRBJ1-2; d_call: -; cdr3_nt: TGTGCCAGCAGGTTGGAGGGTGGCTACACCTTC; cdr3_aa: CASRLEGGYTF
clone_size: -; v_call: TRBV12-3/TRBV12-4; j_call: TRBJ2-3; d_call: TRBD2; cdr3_nt: TGTGCCAGCAGTTTCGGCGGGGGGGCTGCAGATACGCAGTATTTT; cdr3_aa: CASSFGGGAADTQYF
clone_size: -; v_call: TRBV10-1; j_call: TRBJ1-1; d_call: TRBD1; cdr3_nt: TGCGCCAGCAGTGTTGCTACAGGGGCCGGCACTGAAGCTTTCTTT; cdr3_aa: CASSVATGAGTEAFF
clone_size: -; v_call: TRBV11-2; j_call: TRBJ2-5; d_call: -; cdr3_nt: TGTGCCAGCAACTACGGTTATCGCCAAGAGACCCAGTACTTC; cdr3_aa: CASNYGYRQETQYF
clone_size: -; v_call: TRBV7-2; j_call: TRBJ2-1; d_call: -; cdr3_nt: TGTGCCAGCAGCTTAGGGTTATTAGCGAGGAACAATGAGCAGTTCTTC; cdr3_aa: CASSLGLLARNNEQFF
clone_size: -; v_call: TRBV12-3/TRBV12-4; j_call: TRBJ2-5; d_call: -; cdr3_nt: TGTGCCAGCACCCAGAACGATGGGAGCCCCCAGTACTTC; cdr3_aa: CASTQNDGSPQYF
clone_size: -; v_call: TRBV20-1; j_call: TRBJ2-5; d_call: TRBD1; cdr3_nt: TGCAGTGCCCCAAAACCACAGGGGATTTCAGAGACCCAGTACTTC; cdr3_aa: CSAPKPQGISETQYF
clone_size: few; v_call: TRBV7-8; j_call: TRBJ2-7; d_call: TRBD1; cdr3_nt: TGTGCCAGCAGCTTATCGGACAGGGCCTACGAGCAGTACTTC; cdr3_aa: CASSLSDRAYEQYF
clone_size: once; v_call: TRBV25-1; j_call: TRBJ2-5; d_call: -; cdr3_nt: TGTGCCAGCAGTGCGCCCGGAGATGAGCAGTACTTC; cdr3_aa: CASSAPGDEQYF
clone_size: many; v_call: TRBV6-6; j_call: TRBJ1-2; d_call: -; cdr3_nt: TGTGCCAGCAGCCCCGGCGGGCGCTATGGCTACACCTTC; cdr3_aa: CASSPGGRYGYTF
clone_size: -; v_call: TRBV24-1; j_call: TRBJ1-2; d_call: -; cdr3_nt: TGTGCCACCAGTGATTCCCAGGTTGAATTCTATGGCTACACCTTC; cdr3_aa: CATSDSQVEFYGYTF
clone_size: -; v_call: TRBV2; j_call: TRBJ2-7; d_call: TRBD1; cdr3_nt: TGTGCCAGCAGTAGCCCCGGGACAGACTTCTACGAGCAGTACTTC; cdr3_aa: CASSSPGTDFYEQYF
clone_size: -; v_call: TRBV7-2; j_call: TRBJ1-1; d_call: -; cdr3_nt: TGTGCCAGCAGCCCGGGGGCAGGGCAACGAACTGAAGCTTTCTTT; cdr3_aa: CASSPGAGQRTEAFF
clone_size: few; v_call: TRBV5-1; j_call: TRBJ1-2; d_call: -; cdr3_nt: TGCGCCAGCAGCCCAGACCGGTATGGCTACACCTTC; cdr3_aa: CASSPDRYGYTF
clone_size: few; v_call: TRBV5-1; j_call: TRBJ2-1; d_call: TRBD1; cdr3_nt: TGCGCCAGCAGCTTGGGTGCAGGGGGCGGTTTTGAGCAGTTCTTC; cdr3_aa: CASSLGAGGGFEQFF
clone_size: -; v_call: TRBV5-1; j_call: TRBJ2-2; d_call: TRBD1; cdr3_nt: TGCGCCAGCAGCTTACGGACAGGGGAGACCGGGGAGCTGTTTTTT; cdr3_aa: CASSLRTGETGELFF
clone_size: -; v_call: TRBV12-3/TRBV12-4; j_call: TRBJ2-5; d_call: TRBD1; cdr3_nt: TGTGCCAGCAGTCCGCATGACAGGGTAGCAGAGACCCAGTACTTC; cdr3_aa: CASSPHDRVAETQYF
clone_size: once; v_call: TRBV20-1; j_call: TRBJ1-6; d_call: -; cdr3_nt: TGCAGTGCGTTTAGGGGTACGGGTAATTCACCCCCCCACTTT; cdr3_aa: CSAFRGTGNSPPHF
clone_size: -; v_call: TRBV6-6; j_call: TRBJ2-1; d_call: TRBD2; cdr3_nt: TGTGCCAGCAGTTACTCGAGCCGGACTAGGTCGTACAATGAGCAGTTCTTC; cdr3_aa: CASSYSSRTRSYNEQFF
clone_size: -; v_call: TRBV7-9; j_call: TRBJ2-7; d_call: TRBD2; cdr3_nt: TGTGCCAGCAGCTTAAGTGGGGGGGTGATCTACAATGAGCAGTACTTC; cdr3_aa: CASSLSGGVIYNEQYF
clone_size: few; v_call: TRBV20-1; j_call: TRBJ1-1; d_call: -; cdr3_nt: TGCAGTGCTATAAGGGCGGACAGGAACACTGAAGCTTTCTTT; cdr3_aa: CSAIRADRNTEAFF
clone_size: few; v_call: TRBV15; j_call: TRBJ1-5; d_call: -; cdr3_nt: TGTGCCACCAGCAGAGTCCGGGCCCGATCGAATCAGCCCCAGCATTTT; cdr3_aa: CATSRVRARSNQPQHF
clone_size: few; v_call: TRBV7-3; j_call: TRBJ2-1; d_call: -; cdr3_nt: TGTGCCAGCAGCTTAACCACTAGCAGTGAGCAGTTCTTC; cdr3_aa: CASSLTTSSEQFF
clone_size: many; v_call: TRBV5-6; j_call: TRBJ2-7; d_call: -; cdr3_nt: TGTGCCAGCAGCTGGGAACTACAGAGCTCCTACGAGCAGTACTTC; cdr3_aa: CASSWELQSSYEQYF
clone_size: few; v_call: TRBV20-1; j_call: TRBJ1-2; d_call: -; cdr3_nt: TGCAGTGCTCCCGACAGGAGCTATGGCTACACCTTC; cdr3_aa: CSAPDRSYGYTF
clone_size: once; v_call: TRBV20-1; j_call: TRBJ2-5; d_call: TRBD2; cdr3_nt: TGCAGTGCTAGTGGGGGGGGAGGAGGGACCCAGTACTTC; cdr3_aa: CSASGGGGGTQYF
clone_size: -; v_call: TRBV19; j_call: TRBJ1-1; d_call: TRBD1; cdr3_nt: TGTGCCAGTAGTGTCTCACAGGGGATCGGGGAGACTGAAGCTTTCTTT; cdr3_aa: CASSVSQGIGETEAFF
clone_size: many; v_call: TRBV5-1; j_call: TRBJ2-3; d_call: -; cdr3_nt: TGCGCCAGCAGCTTGGACAGCACAGATACGCAGTATTTT; cdr3_aa: CASSLDSTDTQYF
clone_size: -; v_call: TRBV20-1; j_call: TRBJ2-1; d_call: TRBD1; cdr3_nt: TGCAGTGCTGGATCCGAGGACAGGGGAAGGGACAATGAGCAGTTCTTC; cdr3_aa: CSAGSEDRGRDNEQFF
clone_size: few; v_call: TRBV6-5; j_call: TRBJ1-4; d_call: -; cdr3_nt: TGTGCCAGCAGCCCTGAGGGGGAGGATGAAAAACTGTTTTTT; cdr3_aa: CASSPEGEDEKLFF
clone_size: few; v_call: TRBV7-6; j_call: TRBJ2-7; d_call: -; cdr3_nt: TGTGCCAGCAGCCCCCGGGGATCGGAGACGTACGAGCAGTACTTC; cdr3_aa: CASSPRGSETYEQYF
clone_size: few; v_call: TRBV7-9; j_call: TRBJ1-2; d_call: TRBD1; cdr3_nt: TGTGCCAGCAGAGCACCGGGACAGGGGGGGGAGACTAACTATGGCTACACCTTC; cdr3_aa: CASRAPGQGGETNYGYTF
clone_size: -; v_call: TRBV7-8; j_call: TRBJ2-1; d_call: TRBD1; cdr3_nt: TGTGCCAGCAGCATCAGACAGGGACGAAATGAGCAGTTCTTC; cdr3_aa: CASSIRQGRNEQFF
clone_size: -; v_call: TRBV3-1; j_call: TRBJ2-3; d_call: TRBD2; cdr3_nt: TGTGCCAGCAGCCAAGTTTCCGGGACTAGAAAGTATTTT; cdr3_aa: CASSQVSGTRKYF
clone_size: many; v_call: TRBV6-5; j_call: TRBJ1-2; d_call: TRBD1; cdr3_nt: TGTGCCAGCAAACAACCGGGACAGCAATATGGCTACACCTTC; cdr3_aa: CASKQPGQQYGYTF
clone_size: few; v_call: TRBV6-2/TRBV6-3; j_call: TRBJ2-3; d_call: -; cdr3_nt: TGTGCCAGCAGTACCTATCTGGTCGCTAGGCACCCCACAGATACGCAGTATTTT; cdr3_aa: CASSTYLVARHPTDTQYF
clone_size: -; v_call: TRBV11-2; j_call: TRBJ2-1; d_call: TRBD2; cdr3_nt: TGTGCCAGCAGCATACTAGCGGGGGGGGTCTACAATGAGCAGTTCTTC; cdr3_aa: CASSILAGGVYNEQFF
clone_size: -; v_call: TRBV20-1; j_call: TRBJ1-2; d_call: TRBD1; cdr3_nt: TGCAGTGCTAGGGGACAGGGCGCCCGCTACACCTTC; cdr3_aa: CSARGQGARYTF
clone_size: few; v_call: TRBV4-1; j_call: TRBJ1-2; d_call: -; cdr3_nt: TGCGCCAGCAGCCGCCCGACAGGAAAGGGGAATGGCTACACCTTC; cdr3_aa: CASSRPTGKGNGYTF
clone_size: -; v_call: TRBV7-9; j_call: TRBJ1-2; d_call: TRBD1; cdr3_nt: TGTGCCAGCAGCTTAGCGGGACAGGGCAGTGGCTACACCTTC; cdr3_aa: CASSLAGQGSGYTF
clone_size: few; v_call: TRBV5-1; j_call: TRBJ2-1; d_call: TRBD2; cdr3_nt: TGCGCCAGCAGCTTGGTCGGGACTAGCGTTGACAATGAGCAGTTCTTC; cdr3_aa: CASSLVGTSVDNEQFF
clone_size: -; v_call: TRBV6-6; j_call: TRBJ2-5; d_call: -; cdr3_nt: TGTGCCAGCAGTTACTCGAAGGCCGGGCGCTACAATGAGCAGTACTTC; cdr3_aa: CASSYSKAGRYNEQYF
clone_size: few; v_call: TRBV29-1; j_call: TRBJ2-7; d_call: -; cdr3_nt: TGCAGCCACCTGGTCGACAACGAGCAGTACTTC; cdr3_aa: CSHLVDNEQYF
clone_size: once; v_call: TRBV7-2; j_call: TRBJ2-3; d_call: TRBD2; cdr3_nt: TGTGCCAGCAGCTCCCACCGGACTAGCGGGGCTCCCACAGATACGCAGTATTTT; cdr3_aa: CASSSHRTSGAPTDTQYF
clone_size: few; v_call: TRBV25-1; j_call: TRBJ1-2; d_call: -; cdr3_nt: TGTGCCAGCAGTGAATATAACTCCGCGACGGGTACGAGCTATGGCTACACCTTC; cdr3_aa: CASSEYNSATGTSYGYTF
clone_size: -; v_call: TRBV7-9; j_call: TRBJ2-7; d_call: -; cdr3_nt: TGTGCCAGCAGCTTAAAGGAGGGCTACGAGCAGTACTTC; cdr3_aa: CASSLKEGYEQYF
clone_size: -; v_call: TRBV20-1; j_call: TRBJ2-7; d_call: -; cdr3_nt: TGCAGTGCTATCCCAACGGCCCCCTACGAGCAGTACTTC; cdr3_aa: CSAIPTAPYEQYF
clone_size: few; v_call: TRBV2; j_call: TRBJ2-7; d_call: -; cdr3_nt: TGTGCCAGCAATCAGGGCGAATACTCCTACGAGCAGTACTTC; cdr3_aa: CASNQGEYSYEQYF
clone_size: -; v_call: TRBV30; j_call: TRBJ2-3; d_call: -; cdr3_nt: TGTGCCTGGAGTCCGAACGTCTTGGTTACGCAGTATTTT; cdr3_aa: CAWSPNVLVTQYF
clone_size: -; v_call: TRBV29-1; j_call: TRBJ2-4; d_call: TRBD1; cdr3_nt: TGCAGCGTTGAAGTCCCGGGACAGGGGGCGAAAAACATTCAGTACTTC; cdr3_aa: CSVEVPGQGAKNIQYF
clone_size: few; v_call: TRBV10-3; j_call: TRBJ1-1; d_call: -; cdr3_nt: TGTGCCATCAGTACGAATAACCAGGGAAGAAACACTGAAGCTTTCTTT; cdr3_aa: CAISTNNQGRNTEAFF